This TCR beta chain was documented in a study of CD8 T cells in ankylosing spondylitis. The sample holds many counts of this clonotype. TCRdb redid the calling of the 5' RACE reads with MiXCR, one entry per CDR3 protein. The table records 150,000 to 200,000 distinct CDR3 sequences, about an eighth of them present only once. Germline assignment: CDR1 DFQATT and CDR2 SNEGSKA (reference sequence). The CDR3 is made up of 14 amino acids. V dropped 5 bases and J dropped 1; count of bases not matched to a gene: 6. Sequenced sample: blood, either unsorted or a sorted T cell fraction (not recorded which). This chain links TRBV20-1 with TRBJ2-3, with 7 bases identical to TRBD1. This receptor was obtained from a female donor with ankylosing spondylitis or in good health (not recorded which). The CDR3 sequence: CSALPGTGTDTQYF. CDR3 DNA: TGCAGTGCTCTCCCCGGGACAGGCACAGATACGCAGTATTTT.